The T cell receptor (beta chain) under discussion was sequenced for a study of regulatory dendritic cells for organ transplantation. The study's findings and limits: Regulatory dendritic cells appeared to expand memory CD8+ clones less than mature ones. Memory CD8+ T cells were the most oligoclonal; naive cells were highly diverse. Of resting T cell subsets, memory CD8+ had the most alloreactive clonotypes.

Worth noting for this clone: As yet, its antigen is unknown.

FACS sorted CD4+ or CD8+ T cells into CD45RA+ naive and CD45RO+ memory. TCRdb's copy holds only in-frame clones and misses some; the assay was immunoSEQ multiplex PCR. Among around 30,000 clones listed, more than 70% were seen once. The V and J ends lost 1 base and 1 base respectively, with 16 bases between them. This CDR3 has 17 residues. CDR1 is SGHNT and CDR2 is YENEEA in the germline V gene. The specimen was naive CD8+ T cells from blood. The subset denotes: CD45RA+ naive T cells. The receptor was derived from a human donor in good health. This rearrangement joins TRBV11-3 to TRBJ1-1, with D tentatively TRBD1 (6 bases). The CDR3 region has the DNA TGTGCCAGCAGCTTAGGAGGGTATGTAGGGGGGAACACTGAAGCTTTCTTT. Amino acid sequence: CASSLGGYVGGNTEAFF.